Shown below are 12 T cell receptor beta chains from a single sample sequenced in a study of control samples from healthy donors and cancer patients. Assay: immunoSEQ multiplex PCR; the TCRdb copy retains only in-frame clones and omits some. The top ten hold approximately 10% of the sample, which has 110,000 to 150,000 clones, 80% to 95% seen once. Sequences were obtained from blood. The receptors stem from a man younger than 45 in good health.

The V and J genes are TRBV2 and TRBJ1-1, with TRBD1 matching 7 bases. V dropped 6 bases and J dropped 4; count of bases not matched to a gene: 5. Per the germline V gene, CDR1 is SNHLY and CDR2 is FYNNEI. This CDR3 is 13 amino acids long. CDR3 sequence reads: CASRVDRPTEAFF. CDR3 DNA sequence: TGTGCCAGCAGGGTGGACAGGCCCACTGAAGCTTTCTTT.

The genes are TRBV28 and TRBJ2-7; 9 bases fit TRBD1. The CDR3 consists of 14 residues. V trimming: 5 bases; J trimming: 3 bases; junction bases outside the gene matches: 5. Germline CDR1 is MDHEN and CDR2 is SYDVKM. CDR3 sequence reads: CASSPTGGLYEQYF. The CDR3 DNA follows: TGTGCCAGCAGTCCTACAGGGGGCCTCTACGAGCAGTACTTC. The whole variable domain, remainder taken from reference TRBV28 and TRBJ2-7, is DVKVTQSSRYLVKRTGEKVFLECVQDMDHENMFWYRQDPGLGLRLIYFSYDVKMKEKGDIPEGYSVSREKKERFSLILESASTNQTSMYLCASSPTGGLYEQYFGPGTRLTVT.

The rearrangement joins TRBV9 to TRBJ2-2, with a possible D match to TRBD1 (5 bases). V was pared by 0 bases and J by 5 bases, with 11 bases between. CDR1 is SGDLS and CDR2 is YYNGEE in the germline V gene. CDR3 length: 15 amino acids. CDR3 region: CASSVGRQLTGELFF. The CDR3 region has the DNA TGTGCCAGCAGCGTAGGGAGACAGCTTACCGGGGAGCTGTTTTTT.

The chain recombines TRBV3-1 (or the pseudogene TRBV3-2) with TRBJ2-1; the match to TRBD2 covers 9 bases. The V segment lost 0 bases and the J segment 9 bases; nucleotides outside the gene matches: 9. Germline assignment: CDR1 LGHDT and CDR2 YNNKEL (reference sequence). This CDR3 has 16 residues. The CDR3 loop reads CASSQDIAGALTEQFF. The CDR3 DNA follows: TGTGCCAGCAGCCAAGATATAGCGGGAGCTCTTACTGAGCAGTTCTTC.

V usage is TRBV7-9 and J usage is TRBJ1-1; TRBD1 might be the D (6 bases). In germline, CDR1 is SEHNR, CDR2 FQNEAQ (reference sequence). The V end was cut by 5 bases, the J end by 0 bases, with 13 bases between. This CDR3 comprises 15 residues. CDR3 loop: CASSPLTGVNTEAFF. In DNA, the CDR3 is TGTGCCAGCAGCCCCCTGACAGGAGTGAACACTGAAGCTTTCTTT.

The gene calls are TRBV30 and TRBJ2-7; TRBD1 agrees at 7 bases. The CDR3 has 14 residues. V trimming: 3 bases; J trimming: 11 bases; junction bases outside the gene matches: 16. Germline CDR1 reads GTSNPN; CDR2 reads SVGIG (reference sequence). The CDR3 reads CAWSTGTVPPLEYF. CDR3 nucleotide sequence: TGTGCCTGGAGCACCGGGACAGTCCCCCCCTTGGAGTACTTC. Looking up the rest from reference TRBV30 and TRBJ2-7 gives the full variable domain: SQTIHQWPATLVQPVGSPLSLECTVEGTSNPNLYWYRQAAGRGLQLLFYSVGIGQISSEVPQNLSASRPQDRQFILSSKKLLLSDSGFYLCAWSTGTVPPLEYFGPGTRLTVT.

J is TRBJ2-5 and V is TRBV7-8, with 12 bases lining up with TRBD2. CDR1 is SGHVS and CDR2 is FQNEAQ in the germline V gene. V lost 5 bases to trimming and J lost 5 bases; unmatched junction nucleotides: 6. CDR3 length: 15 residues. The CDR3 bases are TGTGCCAGCAGCGAACTAGCGGGAGGAGCCGAGACCCAGTACTTC. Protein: CASSELAGGAETQYF.

For the CDR3, the DNA is TGTGCCAGCAGCTTCGGGACTAGCGGGAACGACGAGCAGTACTTC. Protein product: CASSFGTSGNDEQYF. The rearrangement uses TRBV13 and TRBJ2-7; TRBD2 aligns across 13 bases. V trimming: 3 bases; J trimming: 5 bases; junction bases outside the gene matches: 4. Germline-derived CDR1 and CDR2 are PRHDT and FYEKMQ (reference sequence). The CDR3 runs to 15 residues.

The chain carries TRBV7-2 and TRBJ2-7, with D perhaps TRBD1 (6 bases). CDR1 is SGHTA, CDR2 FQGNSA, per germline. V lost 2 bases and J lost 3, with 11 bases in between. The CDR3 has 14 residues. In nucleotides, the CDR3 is TGTGCCAGCAGCTTATACAGGGACCGCTACGAGCAGTACTTC. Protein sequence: CASSLYRDRYEQYF.

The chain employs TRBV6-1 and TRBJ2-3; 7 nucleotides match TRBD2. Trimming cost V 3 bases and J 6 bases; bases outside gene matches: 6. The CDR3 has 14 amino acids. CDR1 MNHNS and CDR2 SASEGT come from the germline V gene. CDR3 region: CASSEWRGKDTQYF. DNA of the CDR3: TGTGCCAGCAGTGAGTGGCGGGGGAAGGATACGCAGTATTTT.

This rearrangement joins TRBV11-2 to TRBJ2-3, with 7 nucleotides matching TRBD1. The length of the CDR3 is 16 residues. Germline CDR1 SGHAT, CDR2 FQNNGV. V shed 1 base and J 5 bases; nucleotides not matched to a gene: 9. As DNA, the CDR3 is TGTGCCAGCAGCTTAGGAGACACGAGGGGGCGAGATACGCAGTATTTT. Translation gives CASSLGDTRGRDTQYF.

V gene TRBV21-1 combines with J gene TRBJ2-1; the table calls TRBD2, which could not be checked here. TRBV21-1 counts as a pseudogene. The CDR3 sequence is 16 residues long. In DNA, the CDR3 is TGTGCCAGCAGAAGACTAGTGCGAAGCTCCTACAATGAGCAGTTCTTC. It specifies CASRRLVRSSYNEQFF.